Included here is one TCR beta chain sequence, with context. Which antigen it targets is not known. No much larger clone is present one base from it, and per-base qualities are unavailable. Using the deep immunoSEQ assay, multiplex PCR amplified TCR CDR3 regions from genomic DNA. For each cell subset, the extracted genomic DNA was distributed evenly across all wells of several immunoSEQ 96-well plates, and each plate served as one replicate. Each replicate PCR for sorted subsets received roughly 0.2 ug genomic DNA, equal to tens of thousands of T cell genomes. Purified libraries were quantified with a Qubit 3.0 fluorometer, sized on a Bioanalyzer 2100, and re-quantified with the KAPA Library Quantification kit. Every immunoSEQ 96-well plate was sequenced on a dedicated single-read 150-cycle Illumina NextSeq 550 flow cell. The published analysis was carried out like this. Because only junctional sequences without quality scores were contained in the immunoSEQ output, filtering matching that applied to full-length reads could not be performed. Sequences were annotated with PyIR, a Python wrapper for IgBLAST v1.9, using IMGT germline references to assign V/J genes and CDR3. Reads were filtered out if the reads had weak V/J assignments (E-value above 1e-6), no CDR3, stop codons, out-of-frame junctions, or ambiguous translated residues. V3J clonotypes were defined by identical inferred V gene, J gene, and CDR3 amino acid sequence. Percentage overlap between repertoires was computed as shared unique clonotypes divided by the size of the smaller repertoire. RTK rarefaction, the Chao1 estimator, and Recon v2.1 estimates of unobserved clonotypes were used to assess repertoire richness. Generation probabilities were computed with OLGA for all TCRbeta clonotypes obtained by the gDNA method from a handful of donors. In TCRdb, the immuneACCESS table is reduced to in-frame sequences with V and J assigned. These tables do not hold every clone; where another copy was compared, an unresolved V gene accounts for under half, and the others remain unexplained. V and J calls plus clone size are reproduced from that table; the DNA served to infer D and trimming. This sample lists about 380,000 clones; approximately 97% were detected once. Around 0.32% of the sample comes from the top ten.

This specimen comes from a study of shared clonotypes between healthy human individuals (dated by TCRdb to 2018 to 2020). For the study in its entirety: Two women and three men aged 18 to 49 years were included in the cohort. Different laboratories and diverse techniques were used to prepare libraries and sequence TCR repertoires, to increase sequencing depth and limit assay-specific biases. Per donor, leukapheresis produced somewhere between about 0.85 and 8.9 billion PBMCs. The study deeply sequenced blood TCR repertoires of about five healthy adults to estimate repertoire size and the extent of clonotype sharing between individuals. For each donor, CD4 naive and CD4 memory were each run on three plates, CD8 naive on two plates, and CD8 memory on one plate.

Donors were healthy HIV-negative adults with no recently reported acute infections or vaccinations. Only Caucasian adults living in Nashville, Tennessee, USA were represented among the donors. CD8 memory samples consisted of magnetically selected CD45RO+ cells combined with CCR7-negative CD45RA+ effector memory (TemRA) cells. Blood was obtained by leukapheresis, after which PBMCs were separated by Ficoll-Histopaque density gradient centrifugation and cryopreserved in liquid nitrogen vapor phase. Purity and quantity of every magnetically sorted T cell population were checked by analytical flow cytometry. Genomic DNA was isolated from every sorted fraction and measured by UV absorbance on a Nanodrop 2000c. General conclusions and limits of the study: Pairwise subsampling led to the expectation that sequencing depth would affect the degree of clonotype sharing among donors. Higher generation probabilities were observed for clonotypes shared by all four sorted-subset donors than for non-shared clonotypes. Naive subsets generally had larger estimated clonotype richness than memory subsets. Even with the large sequencing depth, rarefaction of the sorted-subset datasets indicated that sequencing was incomplete. Across a handful of donors, around 5% of naive CD4, roughly 3.4% of naive CD8, about 2.3% of memory CD4, and under 0.45% of memory CD8 clonotypes were shared. Only blood was sampled, and tissue TCR repertoires likely differ from those in blood. The genetic and exposure-history diversity represented was limited by the small number of donors.

From a lookup of the germline V gene, CDR1 and CDR2 are MDHEN and SYDVKM. V is shortened by 2 bases, J by 1 base, and the region joining them spans 2 bases. Including cysteine and phenylalanine, the CDR3 has 12 amino acids. The CDR3 DNA has 36 bases and is translated from base 1. Material: memory CD8+ T cells sorted from blood. The cell subset or site label, read with the paper, signifies: CD45RO+ cells pooled with CCR7-negative TemRA cells. The clonotype comes from a man aged 25 to 40 in good health. This chain joins TRBV28 to TRBJ1-2; the D gene assignment is ambiguous. The DNA reads as follows: TGTGCCAGCAGTTTACATAACTATGGCTACACCTTC. Translated, it reads CASSLHNYGYTF.